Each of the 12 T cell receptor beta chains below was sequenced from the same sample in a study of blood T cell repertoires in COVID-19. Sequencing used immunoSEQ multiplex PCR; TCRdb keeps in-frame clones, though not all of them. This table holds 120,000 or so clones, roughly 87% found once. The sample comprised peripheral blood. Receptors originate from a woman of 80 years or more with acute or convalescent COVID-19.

In DNA form, the CDR3 reads TGTGCCACCAGTGATCCGACTAGATACAATGAGCAGTTCTTC. Amino acid sequence: CATSDPTRYNEQFF. This chain joins TRBV24-1 and TRBJ2-1; TRBD2 might be the D (6 bases). The CDR3 spans 14 residues. Germline V gene lookup returns CDR1 KGHDR and CDR2 SFDVKD. V was clipped by 3 bases and J by 4 bases, with 9 bases between them.

In nucleotides, the CDR3 is TGTGCCAGTAGCCCAGGGGGAACTGAAGCTTTCTTT. Translating gives CASSPGGTEAFF. The chain has TRBV19 and TRBJ1-1, with TRBD1 matching 7 bases. The trim removed 6 bases at V and 5 bases at J, leaving 3 bases unmatched. Germline V gene sequence: CDR1 LNHDA, CDR2 SQIVND (reference sequence). The CDR3 has 12 amino acids.

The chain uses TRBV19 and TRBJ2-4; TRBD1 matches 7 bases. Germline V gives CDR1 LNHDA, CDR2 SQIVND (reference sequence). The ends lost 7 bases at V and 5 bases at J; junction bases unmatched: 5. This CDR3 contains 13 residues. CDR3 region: CASKLQGQNIQYF. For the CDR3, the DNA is TGTGCCAGTAAATTACAGGGGCAAAACATTCAGTACTTC.

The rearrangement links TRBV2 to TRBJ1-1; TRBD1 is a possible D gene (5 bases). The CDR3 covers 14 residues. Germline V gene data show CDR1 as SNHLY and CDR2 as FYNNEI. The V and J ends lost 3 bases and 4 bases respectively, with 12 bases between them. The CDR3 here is CASSDPREGTEAFF. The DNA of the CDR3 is TGTGCCAGCAGTGACCCCAGGGAGGGCACTGAAGCTTTCTTT.

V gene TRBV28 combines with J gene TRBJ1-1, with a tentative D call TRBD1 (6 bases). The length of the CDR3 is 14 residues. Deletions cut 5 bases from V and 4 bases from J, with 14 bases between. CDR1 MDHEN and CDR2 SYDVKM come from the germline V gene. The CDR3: CASSLLGGFTEAFF. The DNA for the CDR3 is TGTGCCAGCAGTCTCCTAGGGGGATTCACTGAAGCTTTCTTT.

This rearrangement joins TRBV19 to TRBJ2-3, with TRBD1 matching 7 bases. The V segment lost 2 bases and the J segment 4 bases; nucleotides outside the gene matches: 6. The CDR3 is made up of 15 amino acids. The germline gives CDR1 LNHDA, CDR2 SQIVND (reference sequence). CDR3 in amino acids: CASSISRGQADTQYF. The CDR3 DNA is TGTGCCAGTAGTATATCTAGGGGGCAGGCAGATACGCAGTATTTT.

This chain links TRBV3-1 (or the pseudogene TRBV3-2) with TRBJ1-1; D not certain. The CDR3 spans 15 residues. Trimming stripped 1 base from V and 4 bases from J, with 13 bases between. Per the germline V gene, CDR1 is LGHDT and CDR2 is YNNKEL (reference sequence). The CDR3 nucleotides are TGTGCCAGCAGCCAAGTGGCCGGGGAGGGCACTGAAGCTTTCTTT. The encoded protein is CASSQVAGEGTEAFF.

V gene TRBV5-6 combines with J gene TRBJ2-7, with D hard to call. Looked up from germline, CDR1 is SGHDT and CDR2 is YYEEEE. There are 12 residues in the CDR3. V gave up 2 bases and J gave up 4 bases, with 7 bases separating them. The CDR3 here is CASSLTGYEQYV. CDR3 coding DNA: TGTGCCAGCAGCTTAACGGGTTACGAGCAGTACGTC.

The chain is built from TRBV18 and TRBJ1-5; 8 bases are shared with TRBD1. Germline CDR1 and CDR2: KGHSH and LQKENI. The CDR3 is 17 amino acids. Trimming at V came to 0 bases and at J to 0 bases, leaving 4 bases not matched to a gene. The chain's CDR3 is CASSPPGQANSNQPQHF. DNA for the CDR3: TGTGCCAGCTCACCACCGGGACAGGCGAATAGCAATCAGCCCCAGCATTTT.

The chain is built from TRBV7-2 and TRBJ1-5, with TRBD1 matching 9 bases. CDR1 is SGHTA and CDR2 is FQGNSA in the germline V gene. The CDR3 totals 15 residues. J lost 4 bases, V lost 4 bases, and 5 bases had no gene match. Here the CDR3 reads CASSWAGTGNQPQHF. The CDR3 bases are TGTGCCAGCAGCTGGGCCGGGACAGGGAATCAGCCCCAGCATTTT.

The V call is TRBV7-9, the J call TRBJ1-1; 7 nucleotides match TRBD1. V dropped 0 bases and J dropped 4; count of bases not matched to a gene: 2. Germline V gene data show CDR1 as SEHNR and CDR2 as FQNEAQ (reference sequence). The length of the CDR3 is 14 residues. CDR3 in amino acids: CASSLAHRGTEAFF. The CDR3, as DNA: TGTGCCAGCAGCTTAGCTCACAGGGGCACTGAAGCTTTCTTT. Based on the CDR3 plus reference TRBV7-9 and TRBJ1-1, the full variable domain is DTGVSQNPRHKITKRGQNVTFRCDPISEHNRLYWYRQTLGQGPEFLTYFQNEAQLEKSRLLSDRFSAERPKGSFSTLEIQRTEQGDSAMYLCASSLAHRGTEAFFGQGTRLTVV.

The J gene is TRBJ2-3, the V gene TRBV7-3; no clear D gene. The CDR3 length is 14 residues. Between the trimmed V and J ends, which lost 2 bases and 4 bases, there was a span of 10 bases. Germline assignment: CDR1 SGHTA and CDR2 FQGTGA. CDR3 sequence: CASSLPGSADTQYF. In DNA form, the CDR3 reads TGTGCCAGCAGCTTACCGGGTTCGGCAGATACGCAGTATTTT.